This TCR beta chain is from a study of T cells in Graves' hyperthyroidism and ophthalmopathy. Using RNA transcripts as the source, TCR beta CDR3 regions were amplified. The TCR CDR3 first-round RT-PCR relied on the HTBI primer set. In TCRdb, the multiplex PCR reads were re-called with MiXCR into one record per CDR3 protein. The sample includes approximately 370,000 distinct CDR3 sequences, roughly a sixth of them seen just once. Preceding any ophthalmopathy symptoms, the blood sample dates from first hyperthyroidism diagnosis. The authors obtained PBMCs from more than 8 ml of fresh peripheral blood. This clonotype was seen many times. The receptor was isolated from a woman aged 25-40 years with Graves' hyperthyroidism that later progressed to Graves' ophthalmopathy. Sequences were obtained from blood.

The CDR3 loop reads CAWSRWTGMNTEAFF. Here the CDR3 DNA reads TGTGCCTGGAGTCGGTGGACAGGGATGAACACTGAAGCTTTCTTT. The chain couples TRBV30 to TRBJ1-1; 8 bases are shared with TRBD1. This CDR3 spans 15 amino acids. CDR1 is GTSNPN and CDR2 is SVGIG in the germline V gene (reference sequence). V was pared by 2 bases and J by 0 bases, with 5 bases of the junction left unmatched. Supplemented by reference TRBV30 and TRBJ1-1, the full variable domain reads SQTIHQWPATLVQPVGSPLSLECTVEGTSNPNLYWYRQAAGRGLQLLFYSVGIGQISSEVPQNLSASRPQDRQFILSSKKLLLSDSGFYLCAWSRWTGMNTEAFFGQGTRLTVV.